The 27 T cell receptor beta chains in this list originate from one sample, sequenced in a study of shared clonotypes between healthy human individuals. Measured with immunoSEQ multiplex PCR; TCRdb has only the in-frame clones, and not every one. The sample lists roughly 640,000 clones, roughly 70% seen once, with roughly 1.7% in the top ten. The sequencing sample was made of memory CD4+ T cells sorted from blood. Sample subset: CD45RA-negative fraction. All receptors derive from a woman aged 25 to 39 in good health.

V gene TRBV7-8 combines with J gene TRBJ2-1; D is ambiguous. The CDR3 sequence is 15 residues long. Germline lookup yields CDR1 SGHVS and CDR2 FQNEAQ. The ends were cut back, 3 bases at V and 0 bases at J, with 9 bases in the middle. In DNA, the CDR3 is TGTGCCAGCAGCTTGGGTCCCAGCTCCTACAATGAGCAGTTCTTC. It codes for CASSLGPSSYNEQFF.

To note about this clone: Other DNA sequences of this sample code for an identical CDR3. The chain employs TRBV19 and TRBJ2-5; D call uncertain. The CDR3 has 11 residues. Germline V gene sequence: CDR1 LNHDA, CDR2 SQIVND (reference sequence). Trimming took off 2 bases at V and 3 bases at J, with 1 base between the two ends. The CDR3 here is CASSIKETQYF. In DNA, the CDR3 is TGTGCCAGTAGTATAAAAGAGACCCAGTACTTC. Looking up the rest from reference TRBV19 and TRBJ2-5 gives the full variable domain: DGGITQSPKYLFRKEGQNVTLSCEQNLNHDAMYWYRQDPGQGLRLIYYSQIVNDFQKGDIAEGYSVSREKKESFPLTVTSAQKNPTAFYLCASSIKETQYFGPGTRLLVL.

This chain uses TRBV11-2 with TRBJ2-3; 7 nucleotides line up with TRBD2. This CDR3 contains 18 residues. CDR1 is SGHAT and CDR2 is FQNNGV in the germline V gene. V lost 5 bases and J lost 7; bases outside the gene matches: 21. In DNA, the CDR3 is TGTGCCAGCAGCCTAACCTACCGGACGGGAGGTAGAATGAATACGCAGTATTTT. Translation: CASSLTYRTGGRMNTQYF.

This chain uses TRBV5-1 with TRBJ2-1, with 7 bases lining up with TRBD2. The CDR3 is 15 residues long. With V trimmed by 6 bases and J by 4 bases, 10 bases remained unmatched. Germline-derived CDR1 and CDR2 are SGHRS and YFSETQ. CDR3 sequence (DNA): TGCGCCAGCACCCGGGACTACCAACTTTACAATGAGCAGTTCTTC. Encoded protein: CASTRDYQLYNEQFF.

This chain connects TRBV4-1 to TRBJ1-4; unclear D gene. V lost 0 bases, J lost 3 bases, and 11 bases lay in between. Germline assignment: CDR1 MGHRA and CDR2 YSYEKL. The CDR3 consists of 16 residues. The CDR3 region is CASSQEEGRANEKLFF. Written as DNA, the CDR3 is TGCGCCAGCAGCCAAGAAGAAGGACGAGCTAATGAAAAACTGTTTTTT.

The rearrangement links TRBV28 to TRBJ2-5; perhaps TRBD2 as D (6 bases). The closer fit of TRBJ2-7 to the DNA end suggests the J call may be wrong. The CDR3 is made up of 13 amino acids. The V gene's germline CDR1 is MDHEN and CDR2 SYDVKM. The chain's CDR3 is CASIAGWSSEQYF. The CDR3 DNA sequence: TGTGCCAGCATCGCGGGGTGGAGCTCCGAGCAGTACTTC.

This sequence joins TRBV9 and TRBJ2-3; 8 positions match TRBD2. Germline V gene data show CDR1 as SGDLS and CDR2 as YYNGEE. This CDR3 comprises 17 residues. Germline trimming cut 0 bases from V and 5 bases from J; bases unmatched to any gene: 11. CDR3 in amino acids: CASSVGAGGLGIDTQYF. The DNA for the CDR3 is TGTGCCAGCAGCGTAGGGGCGGGAGGCCTCGGTATAGATACGCAGTATTTT.

The V and J genes are TRBV27 and TRBJ2-3; 9 bases are shared with TRBD2. The CDR3 contains 14 residues. Germline CDR1 and CDR2: MNHEY and SMNVEV (reference sequence). The ends lost 3 bases at V and 5 bases at J; junction bases unmatched: 3. CDR3 amino acids: CASSFAGGEDTQYF. DNA for the CDR3: TGTGCCAGCAGTTTTGCGGGGGGGGAAGATACGCAGTATTTT.

The chain combines TRBV4-2 with TRBJ1-2, with 10 nucleotides matching TRBD1. The J segment lost 8 bases and the V segment lost 3 bases, leaving 6 bases of the junction unmatched. This CDR3 contains 14 residues. Germline V lookup: CDR1 LGHNA, CDR2 YNFKEQ. In DNA form, the CDR3 reads TGTGCCAGCAGCCAGACAGGGGGCGAGCGAGGCTACACCTTC. Translation: CASSQTGGERGYTF.

The V and J genes are TRBV10-3 and TRBJ2-7; 7 bases are a match to TRBD1. V was clipped by 4 bases and J by 2 bases; unmatched bases: 5. Germline V gene data show CDR1 as ENHRY and CDR2 as SYGVKD. The CDR3 covers 14 residues. CDR3 sequence (DNA): TGTGCCATCAGTGCTACGACAGGGACCTACGAGCAGTACTTC. The encoded protein is CAISATTGTYEQYF.

This clone was seen only a few times. The J gene is TRBJ2-1, the V gene TRBV6-5; D not certain. Trimming removed 6 bases from V and 8 bases from J, with 8 bases in between. The CDR3 runs 11 residues. The V gene's germline CDR1 is MNHEY and CDR2 SVGAGI. CDR3 nucleotide sequence: TGTGCCAGCAGGCGTGAGTATGAGCAGTTCTTC. This translates into CASRREYEQFF.

The CDR3 spells CASMGGGETQYF. CDR3 nucleotides: TGTGCCAGCATGGGGGGTGGCGAGACCCAGTACTTC. V is TRBV27 and J is TRBJ2-5; D is possibly TRBD2 (6 bases). With 7 bases removed from V and 5 bases from J, the gap between germline ends came to 11 bases. This CDR3 is built from 12 residues. In germline, CDR1 is MNHEY, CDR2 SMNVEV (reference sequence).

This clone was observed once. The rearrangement joins TRBV7-3 to TRBJ2-3, with TRBD2 matching 7 bases. The CDR3 extends over 14 amino acids. CDR1 and CDR2 from the germline V gene are SGHTA and FQGTGA. The ends lost 2 bases at V and 4 bases at J; junction bases unmatched: 3. The CDR3 here is CASSLQRDSDTQYF. CDR3 nucleotide sequence: TGTGCCAGCAGCTTACAGCGGGACTCAGATACGCAGTATTTT.

The J gene is TRBJ2-2, the V gene TRBV11-1, with 8 nucleotides matching TRBD1. Germline lookup yields CDR1 SGHAT and CDR2 FQDESV (reference sequence). Trimming took 5 bases from V and 4 from J; bases not matched to a gene: 6. The CDR3 length is 15 residues. CDR3 DNA sequence: TGTGCCAGCAGCGTAGGGACAGGTACCACCGGGGAGCTGTTTTTT. Its translation is CASSVGTGTTGELFF.

This clone has a single count. The rearrangement joins TRBV11-2 to TRBJ2-3; D possibly uses TRBD1 or TRBD2 (5 bases each). CDR3 size: 15 residues. Looked up from germline, CDR1 is SGHAT and CDR2 is FQNNGV. V lost 0 bases to trimming and J lost 4 bases, with 11 bases between them. Here the CDR3 reads CASSLDQGDADTQYF. CDR3 nucleotides: TGTGCCAGCAGCTTAGATCAAGGGGACGCAGATACGCAGTATTTT.

The rearrangement uses TRBV27 and TRBJ1-5, with 7 bases aligning to TRBD1. The CDR3 extends over 16 amino acids. In germline, CDR1 is MNHEY, CDR2 SMNVEV (reference sequence). V shed 5 bases, J shed 1 base, and the junction held 8 bases outside the gene matches. CDR3 sequence reads: CASSPGGGGSNQPQHF. The CDR3 nucleotides are TGTGCCAGCAGTCCAGGGGGAGGAGGAAGCAATCAGCCCCAGCATTTT.

DNA for the CDR3: TGCGCCAGCAGCCTCGCGAGGGACTACGAGCAGTACTTC. It is translated as CASSLARDYEQYF. The J gene is TRBJ2-7, the V gene TRBV5-1, with D possibly being TRBD2 (5 bases). Germline CDR1 and CDR2: SGHRS and YFSETQ. The CDR3 is 13 amino acids. V shed 4 bases and J shed 3 bases, with 11 bases lying between them.

The chain joins TRBV6-5 to TRBJ2-1, with a possible D match to TRBD1 (6 bases). The germline gives CDR1 MNHEY, CDR2 SVGAGI. V was shortened by 5 bases and J by 4 bases, with 9 bases between the two germline ends. There are 13 residues in the CDR3. CDR3 nucleotides: TGTGCCAGCAGTAAGGACAGATACAATGAGCAGTTCTTC. Amino acid sequence: CASSKDRYNEQFF.

The CDR3 reads CASSFGQGAGGTQYF. The CDR3 nucleotides read TGTGCCAGCAGCTTTGGACAGGGGGCTGGCGGGACCCAGTACTTC. The chain links TRBV11-2 to TRBJ2-5, with 11 bases identical to TRBD1. V shed 3 bases, J shed 7 bases, and the junction held 7 bases outside the gene matches. This CDR3 has 15 amino acids. Looked up from germline, CDR1 is SGHAT and CDR2 is FQNNGV. Looking up the rest from reference TRBV11-2 and TRBJ2-5 gives the full variable domain: EAGVAQSPRYKIIEKRQSVAFWCNPISGHATLYWYQQILGQGPKLLIQFQNNGVVDDSQLPKDRFSAERLKGVDSTLKIQPAKLEDSAVYLCASSFGQGAGGTQYFGPGTRLLVL.

The chain links TRBV5-1 to TRBJ2-2; D remains unclear. From germline, CDR1 is SGHRS and CDR2 YFSETQ. The length of the CDR3 is 15 residues. V shed 4 bases and J shed 8 bases, with 18 bases lying between them. The CDR3 spells CASSRPGPLRGELFF. In DNA form, the CDR3 reads TGCGCCAGCAGCCGGCCGGGCCCGCTTCGAGGGGAGCTGTTTTTT.

Only a few counts were recorded for this clone. The chain joins TRBV6-5 to TRBJ1-2; 9 positions match TRBD1. The germline V gene encodes CDR1 MNHEY and CDR2 SVGAGI. V lost 0 bases, J lost 3 bases, and 2 bases stayed unmatched. The CDR3 consists of 15 residues. DNA for the CDR3: TGTGCCAGCAGTTACTCCGACAGGGGGGACTATGGCTACACCTTC. As protein: CASSYSDRGDYGYTF.

This clone was detected once. This rearrangement joins TRBV28 to TRBJ2-6; 7 bases align to TRBD1. CDR1 MDHEN and CDR2 SYDVKM come from the germline V gene. Trimming cost V 4 bases and J 2 bases; bases outside gene matches: 2. This CDR3 is 15 amino acids long. For the CDR3, the DNA is TGTGCCAGCAGTTCGACAGGGACTGGGGCCAACGTCCTGACTTTC. The encoded protein is CASSSTGTGANVLTF.

This clone was found a few times. The gene calls are TRBV19 and TRBJ2-1; D gene unclear. The CDR3 consists of 15 residues. CDR1 LNHDA and CDR2 SQIVND come from the germline V gene (reference sequence). The V and J ends lost 6 bases and 0 bases respectively, with 12 bases between them. CDR3 sequence: CASRPTWSSYNEQFF. The CDR3, as DNA: TGTGCCAGTAGGCCCACCTGGAGCTCCTACAATGAGCAGTTCTTC.

In the case of this clone: Other nucleotide sequences from this sample produce the same CDR3. The rearrangement joins TRBV28 to TRBJ2-1, with D unresolved. CDR3 length equals 12 residues. Trimming took off 6 bases at V and 3 bases at J, with 6 bases between the two ends. From germline, CDR1 is MDHEN and CDR2 SYDVKM. CDR3 nucleotides: TGTGCCAGCAGCCTCCTCTACAATGAGCAGTTCTTC. It encodes CASSLLYNEQFF.

The gene calls are TRBV28 and TRBJ2-6; D is perhaps TRBD1 (5 bases). V was shortened by 1 base and J by 1 base, with 17 bases between the two germline ends. There are 19 residues in the CDR3. Germline lookup yields CDR1 MDHEN and CDR2 SYDVKM. In DNA, the CDR3 is TGTGCCAGCAGTTTATTCCGACGTAGCCAGGGTTCTGGGGCCAACGTCCTGACTTTC. Translating it yields CASSLFRRSQGSGANVLTF.

The V and J genes are TRBV5-1 and TRBJ1-2, with D perhaps matching TRBD1 (6 bases). V lost 5 bases, J lost 7 bases, and 9 bases lay in between. This CDR3 has 11 residues. The V gene's germline CDR1 is SGHRS and CDR2 YFSETQ. In DNA, the CDR3 is TGCGCCAGCAGTACAGGGTTTGGCTACACCTTC. Residues: CASSTGFGYTF.

This chain uses TRBV21-1 with TRBJ2-2; the table's TRBD1 call for D was not verified on the DNA. TRBV21-1 corresponds to a pseudogene. This CDR3 is 19 amino acids long. The CDR3 nucleotides read TGTGCCAGCAGCATCCCCCTTGACAGGATGGGGCCGAACACCGGGGAGCTGTTTTTT. Residues: CASSIPLDRMGPNTGELFF.